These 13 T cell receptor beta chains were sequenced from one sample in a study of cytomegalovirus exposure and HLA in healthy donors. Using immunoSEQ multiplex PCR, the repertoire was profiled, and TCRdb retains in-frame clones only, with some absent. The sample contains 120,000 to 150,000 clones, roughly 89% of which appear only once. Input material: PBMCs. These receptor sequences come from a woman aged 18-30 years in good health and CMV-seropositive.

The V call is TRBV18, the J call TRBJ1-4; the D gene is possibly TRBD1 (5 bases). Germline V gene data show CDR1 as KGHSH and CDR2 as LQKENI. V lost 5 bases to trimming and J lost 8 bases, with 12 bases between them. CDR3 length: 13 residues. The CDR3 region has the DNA TGTGCCAGCTCAAATACAGGTGGGGAAAAACTGTTTTTT. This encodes CASSNTGGEKLFF.

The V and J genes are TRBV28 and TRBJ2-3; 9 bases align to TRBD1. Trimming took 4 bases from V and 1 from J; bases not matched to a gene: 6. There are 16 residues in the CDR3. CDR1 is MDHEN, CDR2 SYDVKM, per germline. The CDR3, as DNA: TGTGCCAGCAGTTCCAGGACAGGGGAGGGCACAGATACGCAGTATTTT. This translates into CASSSRTGEGTDTQYF.

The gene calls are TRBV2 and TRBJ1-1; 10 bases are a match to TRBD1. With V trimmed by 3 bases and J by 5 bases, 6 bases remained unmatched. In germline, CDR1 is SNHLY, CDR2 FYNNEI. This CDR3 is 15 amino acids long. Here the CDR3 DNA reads TGTGCCAGCAGTGAGTTGACAGGGGGCTTTACTGAAGCTTTCTTT. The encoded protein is CASSELTGGFTEAFF. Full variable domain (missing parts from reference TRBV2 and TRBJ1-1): EPEVTQTPSHQVTQMGQEVILRCVPISNHLYFYWYRQILGQKVEFLVSFYNNEISEKSEIFDDQFSVERPDGSNFTLKIRSTKLEDSAMYFCASSELTGGFTEAFFGQGTRLTVV.

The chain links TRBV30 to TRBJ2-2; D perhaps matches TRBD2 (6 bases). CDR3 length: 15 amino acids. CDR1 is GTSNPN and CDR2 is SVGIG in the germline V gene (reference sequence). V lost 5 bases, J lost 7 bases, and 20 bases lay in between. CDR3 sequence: CAWGGPPGVGGELFF. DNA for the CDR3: TGTGCCTGGGGGGGACCACCGGGAGTTGGCGGGGAGCTGTTTTTT.

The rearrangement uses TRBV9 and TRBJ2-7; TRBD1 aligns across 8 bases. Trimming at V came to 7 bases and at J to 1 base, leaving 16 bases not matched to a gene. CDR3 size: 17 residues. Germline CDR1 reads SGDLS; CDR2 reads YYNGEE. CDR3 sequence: CASWQKKDRGQSYEQYF. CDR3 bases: TGTGCCAGCTGGCAGAAAAAAGACAGGGGCCAATCCTACGAGCAGTACTTC.

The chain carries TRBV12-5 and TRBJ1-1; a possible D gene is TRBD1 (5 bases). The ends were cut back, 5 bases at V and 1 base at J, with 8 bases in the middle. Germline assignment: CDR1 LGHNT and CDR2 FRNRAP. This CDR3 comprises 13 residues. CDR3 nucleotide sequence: TGTGCTAGTGGTACAGGCCCGAACACTGAAGCTTTCTTT. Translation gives CASGTGPNTEAFF.

This CDR3 reads CASSLDRLYEQYF. The CDR3 nucleotides read TGTGCCAGCAGTTTGGACAGGCTGTACGAGCAGTACTTC. The chain combines TRBV28 with TRBJ2-7; 7 positions agree with TRBD1. The germline V gene encodes CDR1 MDHEN and CDR2 SYDVKM. The length of the CDR3 is 13 residues. V shed 3 bases, J shed 4 bases, and the junction held 3 bases outside the gene matches.

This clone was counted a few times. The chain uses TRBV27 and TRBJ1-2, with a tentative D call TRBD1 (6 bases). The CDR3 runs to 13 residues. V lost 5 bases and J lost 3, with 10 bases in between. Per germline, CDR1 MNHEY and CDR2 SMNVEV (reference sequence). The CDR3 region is CASSGSGDYGYTF. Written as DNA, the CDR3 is TGTGCCAGCAGTGGCTCAGGGGACTATGGCTACACCTTC.

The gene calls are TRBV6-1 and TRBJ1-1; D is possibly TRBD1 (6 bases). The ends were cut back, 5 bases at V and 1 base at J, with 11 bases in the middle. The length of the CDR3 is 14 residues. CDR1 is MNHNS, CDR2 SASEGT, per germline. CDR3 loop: CASSHREANTEAFF. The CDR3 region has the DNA TGTGCCAGCAGTCACAGGGAAGCGAACACTGAAGCTTTCTTT.

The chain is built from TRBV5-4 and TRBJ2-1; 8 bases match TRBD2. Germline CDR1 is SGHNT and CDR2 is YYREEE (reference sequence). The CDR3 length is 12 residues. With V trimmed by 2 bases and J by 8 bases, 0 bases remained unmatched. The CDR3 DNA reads TGTGCCAGCAGCTTAGCGGGGGATGAGCAGTTCTTC. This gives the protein CASSLAGDEQFF.

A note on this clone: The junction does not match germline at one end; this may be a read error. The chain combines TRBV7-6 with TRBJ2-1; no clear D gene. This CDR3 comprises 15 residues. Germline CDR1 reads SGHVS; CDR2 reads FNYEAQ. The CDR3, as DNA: TGTGCCAGCAGCCTACCGACTCTCTCCCACAATGAGCAGTTCTTC. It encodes CASSLPTLSHNEQFF.

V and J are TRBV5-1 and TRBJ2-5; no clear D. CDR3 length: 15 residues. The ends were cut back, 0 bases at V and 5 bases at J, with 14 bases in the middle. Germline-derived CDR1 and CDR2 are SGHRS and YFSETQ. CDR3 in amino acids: CASSLGQTSGETQYF. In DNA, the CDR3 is TGCGCCAGCAGCTTGGGGCAGACCTCCGGGGAGACCCAGTACTTC.

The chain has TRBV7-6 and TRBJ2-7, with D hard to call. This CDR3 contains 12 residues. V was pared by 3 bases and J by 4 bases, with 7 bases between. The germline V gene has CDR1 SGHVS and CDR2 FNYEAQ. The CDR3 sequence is CASSFSGYEQYF. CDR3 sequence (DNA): TGTGCCAGCAGCTTCTCCGGTTACGAGCAGTACTTC.